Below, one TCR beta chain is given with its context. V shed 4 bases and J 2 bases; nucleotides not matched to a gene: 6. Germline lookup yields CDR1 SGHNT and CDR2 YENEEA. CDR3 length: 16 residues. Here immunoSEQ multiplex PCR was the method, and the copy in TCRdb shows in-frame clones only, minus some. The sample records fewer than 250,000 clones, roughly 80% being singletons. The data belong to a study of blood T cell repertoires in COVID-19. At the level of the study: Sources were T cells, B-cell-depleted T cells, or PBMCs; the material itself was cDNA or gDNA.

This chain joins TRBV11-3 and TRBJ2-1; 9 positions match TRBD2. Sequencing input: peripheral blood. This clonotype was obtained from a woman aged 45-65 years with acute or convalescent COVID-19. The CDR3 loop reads CASSSRAGGPYNEQFF. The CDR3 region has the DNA TGTGCCAGCAGCTCGAGAGCGGGGGGCCCCTACAATGAGCAGTTCTTC.